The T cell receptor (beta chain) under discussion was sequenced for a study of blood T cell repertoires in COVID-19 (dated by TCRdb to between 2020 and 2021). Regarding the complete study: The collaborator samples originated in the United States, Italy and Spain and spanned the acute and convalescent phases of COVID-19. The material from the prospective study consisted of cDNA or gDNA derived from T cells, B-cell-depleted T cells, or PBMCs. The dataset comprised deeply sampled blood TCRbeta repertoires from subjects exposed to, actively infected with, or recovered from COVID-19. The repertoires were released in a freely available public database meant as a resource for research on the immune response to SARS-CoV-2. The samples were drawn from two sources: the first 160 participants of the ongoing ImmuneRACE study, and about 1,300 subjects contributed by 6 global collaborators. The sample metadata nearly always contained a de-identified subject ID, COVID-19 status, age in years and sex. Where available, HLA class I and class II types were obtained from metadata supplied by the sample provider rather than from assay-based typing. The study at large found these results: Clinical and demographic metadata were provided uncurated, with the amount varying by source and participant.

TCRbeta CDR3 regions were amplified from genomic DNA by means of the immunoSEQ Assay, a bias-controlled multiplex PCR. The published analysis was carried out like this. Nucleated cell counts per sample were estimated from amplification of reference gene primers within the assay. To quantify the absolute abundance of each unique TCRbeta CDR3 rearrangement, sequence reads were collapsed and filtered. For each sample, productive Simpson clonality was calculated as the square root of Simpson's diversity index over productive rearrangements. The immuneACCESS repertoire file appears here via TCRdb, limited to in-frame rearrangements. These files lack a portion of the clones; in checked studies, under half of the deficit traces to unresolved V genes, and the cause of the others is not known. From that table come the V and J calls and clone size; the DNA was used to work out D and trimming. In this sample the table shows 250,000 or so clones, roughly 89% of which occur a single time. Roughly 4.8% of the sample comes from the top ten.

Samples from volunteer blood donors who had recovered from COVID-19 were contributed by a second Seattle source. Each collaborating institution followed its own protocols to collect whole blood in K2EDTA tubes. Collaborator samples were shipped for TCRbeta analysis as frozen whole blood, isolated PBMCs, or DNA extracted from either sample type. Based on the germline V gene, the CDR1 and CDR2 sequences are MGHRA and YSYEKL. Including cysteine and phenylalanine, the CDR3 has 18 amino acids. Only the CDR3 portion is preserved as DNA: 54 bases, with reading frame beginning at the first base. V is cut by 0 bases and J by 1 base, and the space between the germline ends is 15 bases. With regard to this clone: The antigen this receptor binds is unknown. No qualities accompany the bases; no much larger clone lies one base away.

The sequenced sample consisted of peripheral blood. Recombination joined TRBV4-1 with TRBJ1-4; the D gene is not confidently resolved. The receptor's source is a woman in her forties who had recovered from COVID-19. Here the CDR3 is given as CASSQERGGGGTNEKLFF. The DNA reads TGCGCCAGCAGCCAAGAAAGAGGTGGTGGAGGAACTAATGAAAAACTGTTTTTT.